The 25 T cell receptor beta chains presented below share a single source sample, sequenced in a study of cytomegalovirus exposure and HLA in healthy donors. 13 Jbeta primers and 60 Vbeta primers were used for the PCR. Using immunoSEQ multiplex PCR, the repertoire was profiled, and TCRdb retains in-frame clones only, with some absent. The sample has some 95,000 clones; 69% are singletons. Specimen: PBMCs. These receptor sequences come from a female donor in good health and CMV-seronegative.

The gene calls are TRBV4-1 and TRBJ2-1; 9 bases fit TRBD2. The CDR3 contains 15 residues. The germline V gene has CDR1 MGHRA and CDR2 YSYEKL. J lost 6 bases, V lost 5 bases, and 8 bases had no gene match. CDR3 protein: CASSFEAGGLNEQFF. The CDR3 region has the DNA TGCGCCAGCAGCTTCGAAGCGGGAGGCCTCAATGAGCAGTTCTTC.

The chain uses TRBV30 and TRBJ2-4; 8 nucleotides agree with TRBD2. The CDR3 loop spans 12 amino acids. With 2 bases clipped from V and 11 bases from J, the junction kept 5 bases outside the gene matches. The germline V gene encodes CDR1 GTSNPN and CDR2 SVGIG (reference sequence). CDR3 in DNA: TGTGCCTGGAGTCCCCAGCGGGAGCTTCAGTACTTC. This translates into CAWSPQRELQYF.

The chain has TRBV19 and TRBJ2-7; 10 nucleotides align to TRBD2. The ends lost 1 base at V and 3 bases at J; junction bases unmatched: 3. Germline CDR1 and CDR2: LNHDA and SQIVND (reference sequence). The CDR3 covers 15 residues. The CDR3 here is CASSIVLAGSYEQYF. The DNA of the CDR3 is TGTGCCAGTAGTATAGTACTAGCGGGAAGCTACGAGCAGTACTTC.

This chain uses TRBV9 with TRBJ1-4, with 7 bases identical to TRBD1. CDR1 and CDR2 from the germline V gene are SGDLS and YYNGEE. The CDR3 extends over 14 amino acids. V trimming: 2 bases; J trimming: 7 bases; junction bases outside the gene matches: 5. The CDR3 DNA reads as TGTGCCAGCAGCGTGGGTCAGGGGGGTGAAAAACTGTTTTTT. Amino acid sequence: CASSVGQGGEKLFF.

V and J are TRBV25-1 and TRBJ1-3, with TRBD1 matching over 10 bases. CDR1 is MGHDK and CDR2 is SYGVNS in the germline V gene. The CDR3 has 13 amino acids. The V gene end was trimmed by 10 bases and the J gene end by 3 bases; junction bases not matched to a gene: 3. CDR3 sequence (DNA): TGTGCCACCCGGACAGGGGGTGGAAACACCATATATTTT. Protein product: CATRTGGGNTIYF. The complete variable domain, with remaining parts taken from reference TRBV25-1 and TRBJ1-3, reads EADIYQTPRYLVIGTGKKITLECSQTMGHDKMYWYQQDPGMELHLIHYSYGVNSTEKGDLSSESTVSRIRTEHFPLTLESARPSHTSQYLCATRTGGGNTIYFGEGSWLTVV.

The count of this clone is one. The chain employs TRBV5-6 and TRBJ1-2; D possibly corresponds to TRBD1 (6 bases). The CDR3 covers 13 residues. Germline lookup yields CDR1 SGHDT and CDR2 YYEEEE. V lost 1 base and J lost 6, with 10 bases in between. The CDR3 is CASSLTGPHGYTF. CDR3 DNA: TGTGCCAGCAGCTTGACAGGGCCTCATGGCTACACCTTC.

V usage is TRBV15 and J usage is TRBJ1-2; D perhaps matches TRBD1 (5 bases). The V gene lost 8 bases and the J gene lost 4 bases, with 17 bases spanning the gap. CDR1 and CDR2 from the germline V gene are LNHNV and YYDKDF (reference sequence). The CDR3 contains 14 residues. This chain's CDR3 is CATHRPGPGYGYTF. The CDR3, as DNA: TGTGCCACCCACCGCCCAGGGCCGGGCTATGGCTACACCTTC.

This clone has just a few counts. The CDR3 bases are TGCGCCAGCAGCTTGGGACAGGGCCACTCTGGGGCCAACGTCCTGACTTTC. Amino acid sequence: CASSLGQGHSGANVLTF. The chain couples TRBV5-1 to TRBJ2-6; 7 bases map to TRBD1. Germline V gene sequence: CDR1 SGHRS, CDR2 YFSETQ. Germline trimming cut 0 bases from V and 0 bases from J; bases unmatched to any gene: 3. The CDR3 consists of 17 residues.

Only a few counts were recorded for this clone. V usage is TRBV20-1 and J usage is TRBJ2-7, with D unclear. Trimming pared 6 bases from V and 6 bases from J, leaving 12 bases between. The CDR3 runs to 11 residues. In germline, CDR1 is DFQATT, CDR2 SNEGSKA (reference sequence). The DNA of the CDR3 is TGCAGTGCCCCCGAGAGCTGCGAGCAGTACTTC. Its translation: CSAPESCEQYF.

The chain recombines TRBV6-5 with TRBJ2-7; 7 nucleotides agree with TRBD1. With V trimmed by 4 bases and J by 0 bases, 6 bases remained unmatched. The CDR3 extends over 15 amino acids. Germline CDR1 reads MNHEY; CDR2 reads SVGAGI. CDR3 in amino acids: CASSLDRDYSYEQYF. In DNA, the CDR3 is TGTGCCAGCAGTTTAGACAGGGATTACTCCTACGAGCAGTACTTC.

The chain has TRBV27 and TRBJ1-1, with a tentative D call TRBD1 (6 bases). CDR3 length: 13 amino acids. Deletions cut 3 bases from V and 5 bases from J, with 10 bases between. CDR1 is MNHEY, CDR2 SMNVEV, per germline (reference sequence). The chain's CDR3 is CASSFRGETEAFF. In DNA, the CDR3 is TGTGCCAGCAGTTTCAGGGGTGAAACTGAAGCTTTCTTT.

The chain has TRBV30 and TRBJ1-1; TRBD1 matches 9 bases. Per the germline V gene, CDR1 is GTSNPN and CDR2 is SVGIG (reference sequence). This CDR3 region has 14 residues. The junction had 5 bases not matched to a gene; V was cut back by 1 base and J by 5 bases. The CDR3 region has the DNA TGTGCCTGGAGTGAGGGACAGGGTTGGACTGAAGCTTTCTTT. Translation gives CAWSEGQGWTEAFF. Supplemented by reference TRBV30 and TRBJ1-1, the full variable domain reads SQTIHQWPATLVQPVGSPLSLECTVEGTSNPNLYWYRQAAGRGLQLLFYSVGIGQISSEVPQNLSASRPQDRQFILSSKKLLLSDSGFYLCAWSEGQGWTEAFFGQGTRLTVV.

The table lists this clone with a few counts. This chain links TRBV25-1 with TRBJ2-2; 10 nucleotides agree with TRBD1. V lost 10 bases and J lost 4; bases outside the gene matches: 12. The CDR3 consists of 16 residues. Looked up from germline, CDR1 is MGHDK and CDR2 is SYGVNS. The CDR3 loop is CATSDPGTGVTGELFF. Written as DNA, the CDR3 is TGTGCCACCTCAGACCCGGGGACAGGGGTCACCGGGGAGCTGTTTTTT.

The rearrangement joins TRBV18 to TRBJ1-3; 7 nucleotides align to TRBD1. CDR3 length: 15 residues. Germline assignment: CDR1 KGHSH and CDR2 LQKENI. V was clipped by 3 bases and J by 2 bases; unmatched bases: 4. CDR3 sequence: CASSPQGVTGNTIYF. The CDR3, as DNA: TGTGCCAGCTCACCTCAGGGGGTAACTGGAAACACCATATATTTT.

This chain connects TRBV4-1 to TRBJ2-1, with 7 bases fitting TRBD2. In germline, CDR1 is MGHRA, CDR2 YSYEKL. This CDR3 comprises 15 residues. V shed 1 base, J shed 7 bases, and the junction held 7 bases outside the gene matches. CDR3 in DNA: TGCGCCAGCAGCCAAGCAAGGGGAGGGAGAAATGAGCAGTTCTTC. Encoded protein: CASSQARGGRNEQFF.

The chain links TRBV7-9 to TRBJ1-1; D ambiguous. The CDR3 covers 12 residues. The V gene lost 4 bases and the J gene lost 1 base, with 4 bases spanning the gap. Germline V gene sequence: CDR1 SEHNR, CDR2 FQNEAQ (reference sequence). The CDR3 sequence: CASSSRNTEAFF. CDR3 nucleotide sequence: TGTGCCAGCAGCTCCAGGAACACTGAAGCTTTCTTT.

The DNA for the CDR3 is TGTGCCAGCAGTACCTCCAGGGATGTGGGCGAACAGTACTTC. This codes for CASSTSRDVGEQYF. This chain connects TRBV28 to TRBJ2-7; the D gene is possibly TRBD1 (5 bases). Germline CDR1 MDHEN, CDR2 SYDVKM. Trimming pared 5 bases from V and 10 bases from J, leaving 21 bases between. The CDR3 runs 14 residues.

This clone turned up a few times. The rearrangement joins TRBV2 to TRBJ2-7, with 7 nucleotides matching TRBD1. V was clipped by 1 base and J by 0 bases; unmatched bases: 3. CDR3 size: 15 residues. Germline CDR1 and CDR2: SNHLY and FYNNEI. The CDR3 bases are TGTGCCAGCAGTGAAGAGGGGGCCAGCTCCTACGAGCAGTACTTC. Amino acid sequence: CASSEEGASSYEQYF.

This chain connects TRBV19 to TRBJ2-5; 11 nucleotides line up with TRBD1. The CDR3 runs 15 residues. V shed 5 bases, J shed 5 bases, and the junction held 7 bases outside the gene matches. CDR1 and CDR2 (germline): LNHDA, SQIVND (reference sequence). The CDR3 DNA is TGTGCCAGTAGTGGCCTAAGGACAGGGGGCGAGACCCAGTACTTC. This gives the protein CASSGLRTGGETQYF.

The gene calls are TRBV27 and TRBJ1-2; 7 nucleotides align to TRBD1. This CDR3 region has 14 residues. V gave up 3 bases and J gave up 8 bases; unmatched junction bases: 9. CDR1 and CDR2 from the germline V gene are MNHEY and SMNVEV (reference sequence). Here the CDR3 DNA reads TGTGCCAGCAGTTTGGAGAAACAGGGGTACGGCTACACCTTC. Its protein is CASSLEKQGYGYTF.

The chain has TRBV5-4 and TRBJ2-3; D is ambiguous. Germline CDR1 SGHNT, CDR2 YYREEE (reference sequence). CDR3 size: 16 residues. V shed 4 bases and J shed 1 base, with 16 bases lying between them. The CDR3 DNA follows: TGTGCCAGCAGCCCCTGGTCCCTAATACGCACAGATACGCAGTATTTT. It encodes CASSPWSLIRTDTQYF.

The chain recombines TRBV6-5 with TRBJ1-1, with a tentative D call TRBD1 (6 bases). CDR1 is MNHEY, CDR2 SVGAGI, per germline. The CDR3 is 14 residues long. The germline V and J ends were trimmed by 3 bases and 3 bases, with 11 bases remaining between them. The CDR3: CASSYTGTHTEAFF. The CDR3 DNA follows: TGTGCCAGCAGTTATACAGGGACCCACACTGAAGCTTTCTTT.

The chain is built from TRBV7-9 and TRBJ2-3; 9 positions agree with TRBD2. With 0 bases clipped from V and 3 bases from J, the junction kept 7 bases outside the gene matches. The CDR3 consists of 17 residues. Per the germline V gene, CDR1 is SEHNR and CDR2 is FQNEAQ (reference sequence). CDR3 nucleotides: TGTGCCAGCAGCTTAGCGGCGGGAGGGCCGTGGACAGATACGCAGTATTTT. The encoded protein is CASSLAAGGPWTDTQYF. Combining the CDR3 with reference TRBV7-9 and TRBJ2-3 gives the whole variable domain DTGVSQNPRHKITKRGQNVTFRCDPISEHNRLYWYRQTLGQGPEFLTYFQNEAQLEKSRLLSDRFSAERPKGSFSTLEIQRTEQGDSAMYLCASSLAAGGPWTDTQYFGPGTRLTVL.

The chain uses TRBV10-3 and TRBJ2-7; TRBD1 matches 8 bases. This CDR3 comprises 15 residues. Germline assignment: CDR1 ENHRY and CDR2 SYGVKD. The V gene end was trimmed by 3 bases and the J gene end by 5 bases; junction bases not matched to a gene: 9. In DNA form, the CDR3 reads TGTGCCATCAGTGAACCCGGACAGGGCCGGGACGAGCAGTACTTC. It specifies CAISEPGQGRDEQYF.

Turning to this clone: The junction departs from the called germline gene at one end, perhaps through a read error. The rearrangement uses TRBV5-1 and TRBJ2-7, with TRBD2 matching 10 bases. Germline lookup yields CDR1 SGHRS and CDR2 YFSETQ. This CDR3 has 17 amino acids. This chain's CDR3 is CVSSPGRLAGVIYEQYF. CDR3 DNA sequence: TGCGTCAGCAGCCCTGGCCGGCTAGCGGGAGTAATCTACGAGCAGTACTTC.